This T cell receptor beta chain came from a study of cytomegalovirus exposure and HLA in healthy donors. Germline assignment: CDR1 SGHNT and CDR2 YYREEE (reference sequence). This CDR3 spans 14 amino acids. The germline V and J ends were trimmed by 4 bases and 4 bases, with 9 bases remaining between them. The protocol was immunoSEQ multiplex PCR, while the TCRdb copy is restricted to in-frame clones and leaves out a portion. In the table there are 95,000 to 150,000 clones, about 84% of which are singletons. Donors were drawn from the approximately 120-subject validation cohort, separate from the roughly 700-subject first cohort.

The genes are TRBV5-4 and TRBJ1-6; D perhaps matches TRBD1 (6 bases). This clonotype was obtained from a woman aged 30 to 39 in good health and CMV-seronegative. The source material was PBMCs. As DNA, the CDR3 is TGTGCCAGCAGCGCCAGGGGATATAATTCACCCCTCCACTTT. Translated: CASSARGYNSPLHF.